This T cell receptor (beta chain) was captured in a study of T cells in localized non-small cell lung cancer. Study results and limitations: Overall survival was longer when the density of T cells in the blood was higher. A single tumor region was sequenced, leaving heterogeneity possible. A median of approximately 50 of the top 100 tumor clones appeared in adjacent lung, which was paired and uninvolved. Uninvolved nearby lung showed the greatest T cell clonality, exceeding that found in tumor.

TCRdb keeps only in-frame clones here, not all; method: immunoSEQ multiplex PCR. The sample records tens of thousands of clones, 87% being singletons. Remarks on this clone: Its cognate antigen is unknown.

Trimming left V 8 bases short and J 0 bases short, with 7 bases between. Germline CDR1 reads SNHLY; CDR2 reads FYNNEI. There are 12 residues in the CDR3. This clonotype was sampled from an older male donor with stage I squamous cell lung carcinoma. The rearrangement joins TRBV2 to TRBJ2-5; D gene ambiguous. The material was peripheral blood, obtained before any cancer treatment. The CDR3 loop reads CASERDQETQYF. CDR3 bases: TGTGCCAGCGAAAGGGACCAAGAGACCCAGTACTTC. The whole variable domain, remainder taken from reference TRBV2 and TRBJ2-5, is EPEVTQTPSHQVTQMGQEVILRCVPISNHLYFYWYRQILGQKVEFLVSFYNNEISEKSEIFDDQFSVERPDGSNFTLKIRSTKLEDSAMYFCASERDQETQYFGPGTRLLVL.